Ten or more counts support the clone carrying this T cell receptor (beta chain). The antigen is unknown. From the 5' RACE reads, TCRdb called clonotypes with MiXCR, one entry per CDR3 protein. The sample yields under 60,000 distinct CDR3 sequences, approximately 3.5% seen once. The CDR3 runs 14 residues. Germline CDR1 SEHNR, CDR2 FQNEAQ (reference sequence). With 6 bases removed from V and 4 bases from J, the gap between germline ends came to 13 bases. This entry belongs to a study of neurological immune-mediated disorders. Overall study results and limits: Phylogenetic grouping assigned the repertoires of 18 of 34 multiple sclerosis patients to a single related-CDR3 cluster, representing a possible signature.

This rearrangement joins TRBV7-9 to TRBJ1-3; D call uncertain. The receptor comes from a man in his forties with multiple sclerosis. The material sequenced was PBMCs. In DNA, the CDR3 is TGTGCCAGCAGGGAACTGGAGGGCGGAAACACCATATATTTT. Amino acids: CASRELEGGNTIYF.